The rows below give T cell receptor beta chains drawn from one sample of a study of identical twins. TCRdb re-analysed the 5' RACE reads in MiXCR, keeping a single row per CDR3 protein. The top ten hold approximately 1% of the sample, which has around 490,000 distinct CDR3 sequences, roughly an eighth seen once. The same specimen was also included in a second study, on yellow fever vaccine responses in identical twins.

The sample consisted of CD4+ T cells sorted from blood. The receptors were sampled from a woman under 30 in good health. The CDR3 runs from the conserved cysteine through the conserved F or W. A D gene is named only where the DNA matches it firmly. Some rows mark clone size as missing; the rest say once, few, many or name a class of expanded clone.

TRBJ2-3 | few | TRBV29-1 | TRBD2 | CSGGTTTDTQYF | TGCAGCGGGGGGACTACCACAGATACGCAGTATTTT
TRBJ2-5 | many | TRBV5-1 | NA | CASSLFPREEETQYF | TGCGCCAGCAGCTTGTTCCCTAGAGAGGAAGAGACCCAGTACTTC
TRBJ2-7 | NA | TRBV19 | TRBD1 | CASSSRQGRIHEQYF | TGTGCCAGTAGTTCACGACAGGGGCGGATCCACGAGCAGTACTTC
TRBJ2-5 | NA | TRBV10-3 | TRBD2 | CAISGEGKATQYF | TGTGCCATCAGTGGGGAGGGGAAAGCGACCCAGTACTTC
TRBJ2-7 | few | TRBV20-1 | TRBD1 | CSAMHRDRATYEQYF | TGCAGTGCCATGCACCGGGACAGGGCTACCTACGAGCAGTACTTC
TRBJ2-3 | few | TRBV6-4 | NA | CASSDSWTDTDTQYF | TGTGCCAGCAGTGACTCGTGGACAGACACAGATACGCAGTATTTT
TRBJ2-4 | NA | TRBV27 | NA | CASSPLGRAKNIQYF | TGTGCCAGCAGTCCCCTCGGTCGAGCCAAAAACATTCAGTACTTC
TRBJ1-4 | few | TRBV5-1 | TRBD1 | CASSTGTNEKLFF | TGCGCCAGTTCGACAGGGACTAATGAAAAACTGTTTTTT
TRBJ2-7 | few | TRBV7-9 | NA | CASSLASLMQYF | TGTGCCAGCAGCTTAGCGTCGCTCATGCAGTACTTC
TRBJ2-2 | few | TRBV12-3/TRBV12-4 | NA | CASSLATPGDTGELFF | TGTGCCAGCAGTTTAGCTACCCCCGGGGACACCGGGGAGCTGTTTTTT
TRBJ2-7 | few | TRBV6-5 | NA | CASSYSSASYEQYF | TGTGCCAGCAGTTACTCGAGTGCCAGCTACGAGCAGTACTTC
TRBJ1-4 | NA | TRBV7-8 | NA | CASSSGVTNEKLFF | TGTGCCAGCAGCTCGGGGGTTACTAATGAAAAACTGTTTTTT
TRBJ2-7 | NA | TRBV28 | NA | CASNPGHRAYEQYF | TGTGCCAGCAACCCGGGACACCGAGCCTACGAGCAGTACTTC
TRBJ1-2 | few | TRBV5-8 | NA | CASSSLTGTINYGYTF | TGTGCCAGCAGCTCATTAACCGGGACAATTAACTATGGCTACACCTTC
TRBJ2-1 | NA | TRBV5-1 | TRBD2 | CASSFDGTSANEQFF | TGCGCCAGCAGCTTTGACGGGACTAGTGCAAATGAGCAGTTCTTC
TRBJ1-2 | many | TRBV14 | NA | CASSHKSNYGYTF | TGTGCCAGCAGCCATAAGAGTAACTATGGCTACACCTTC
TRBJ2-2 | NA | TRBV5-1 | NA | CASSLPGQFTGELFF | TGCGCCAGCAGTCTCCCAGGACAGTTCACCGGGGAGCTGTTTTTT
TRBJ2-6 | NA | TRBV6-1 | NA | CASMESGANVLTF | TGTGCCAGCATGGAGTCGGGGGCCAACGTCCTGACTTTC
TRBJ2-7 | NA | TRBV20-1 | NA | CSGSAYSYEQYF | TGCAGTGGATCGGCCTACTCCTACGAGCAGTACTTC
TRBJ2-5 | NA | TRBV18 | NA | CASSRQAQETQYF | TGTGCCAGCTCACGGCAGGCTCAAGAGACCCAGTACTTC
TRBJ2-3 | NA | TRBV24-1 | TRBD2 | CATSDTPGLVRDTQYF | TGTGCCACCAGTGACACTCCGGGACTAGTAAGAGATACGCAGTATTTT